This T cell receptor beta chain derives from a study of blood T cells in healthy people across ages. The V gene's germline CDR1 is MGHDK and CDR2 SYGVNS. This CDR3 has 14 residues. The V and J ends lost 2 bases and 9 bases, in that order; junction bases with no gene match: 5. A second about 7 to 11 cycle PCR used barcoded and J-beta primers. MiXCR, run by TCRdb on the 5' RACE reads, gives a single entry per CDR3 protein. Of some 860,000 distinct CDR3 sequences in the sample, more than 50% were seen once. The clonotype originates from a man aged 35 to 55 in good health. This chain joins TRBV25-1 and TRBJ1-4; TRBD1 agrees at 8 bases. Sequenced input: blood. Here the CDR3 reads CASSERTGSKKLFF. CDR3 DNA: TGTGCCAGCAGTGAACGGACAGGGAGTAAAAAACTGTTTTTT.